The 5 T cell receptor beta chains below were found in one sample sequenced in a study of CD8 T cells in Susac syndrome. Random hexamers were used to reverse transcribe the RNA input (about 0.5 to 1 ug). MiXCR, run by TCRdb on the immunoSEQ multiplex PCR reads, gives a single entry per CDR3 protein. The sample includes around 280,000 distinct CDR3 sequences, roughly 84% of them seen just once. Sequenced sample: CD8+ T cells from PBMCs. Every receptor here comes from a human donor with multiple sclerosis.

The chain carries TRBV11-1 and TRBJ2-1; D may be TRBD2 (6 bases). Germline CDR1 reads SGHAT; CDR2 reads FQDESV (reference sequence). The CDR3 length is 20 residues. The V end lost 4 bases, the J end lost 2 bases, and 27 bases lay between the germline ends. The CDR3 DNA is TGTGCCAGCAGCTGGGGTGTTAAGGAGGGCCGACCACTAACCTACAATGAGCAGTTCTTC. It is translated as CASSWGVKEGRPLTYNEQFF.

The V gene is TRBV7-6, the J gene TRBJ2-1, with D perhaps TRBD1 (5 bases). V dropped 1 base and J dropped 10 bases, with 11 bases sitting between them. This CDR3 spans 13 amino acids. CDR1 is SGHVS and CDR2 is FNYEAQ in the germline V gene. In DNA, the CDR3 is TGTGCCAGCAGCTTAGTTCGGCAGGGCGAGCAGTTCTTC. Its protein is CASSLVRQGEQFF.

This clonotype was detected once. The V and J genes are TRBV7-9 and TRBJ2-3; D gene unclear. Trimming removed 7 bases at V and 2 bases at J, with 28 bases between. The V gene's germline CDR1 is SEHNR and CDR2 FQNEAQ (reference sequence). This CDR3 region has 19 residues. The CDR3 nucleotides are TGTGCCAGCACCCCAAGCCAATTTACAGAGAAAGGGTCCACAGATACGCAGTATTTT. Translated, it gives CASTPSQFTEKGSTDTQYF. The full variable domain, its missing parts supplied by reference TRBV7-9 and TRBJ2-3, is DTGVSQNPRHKITKRGQNVTFRCDPISEHNRLYWYRQTLGQGPEFLTYFQNEAQLEKSRLLSDRFSAERPKGSFSTLEIQRTEQGDSAMYLCASTPSQFTEKGSTDTQYFGPGTRLTVL.

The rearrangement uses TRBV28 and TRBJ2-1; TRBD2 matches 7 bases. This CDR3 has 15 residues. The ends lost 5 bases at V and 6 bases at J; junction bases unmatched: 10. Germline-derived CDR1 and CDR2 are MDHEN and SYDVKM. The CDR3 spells CASSPLSGGTNEQFF. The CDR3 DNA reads TGTGCCAGCAGTCCTCTTTCGGGAGGAACCAATGAGCAGTTCTTC.

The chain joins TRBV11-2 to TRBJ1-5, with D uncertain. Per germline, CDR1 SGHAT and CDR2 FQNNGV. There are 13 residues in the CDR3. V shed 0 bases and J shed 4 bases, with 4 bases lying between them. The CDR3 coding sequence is TGTGCCAGCAGCTTAGAGCTTAATCAGCCCCAGCATTTT. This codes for CASSLELNQPQHF. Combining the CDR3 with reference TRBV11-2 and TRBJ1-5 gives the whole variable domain EAGVAQSPRYKIIEKRQSVAFWCNPISGHATLYWYQQILGQGPKLLIQFQNNGVVDDSQLPKDRFSAERLKGVDSTLKIQPAKLEDSAVYLCASSLELNQPQHFGDGTRLSIL.